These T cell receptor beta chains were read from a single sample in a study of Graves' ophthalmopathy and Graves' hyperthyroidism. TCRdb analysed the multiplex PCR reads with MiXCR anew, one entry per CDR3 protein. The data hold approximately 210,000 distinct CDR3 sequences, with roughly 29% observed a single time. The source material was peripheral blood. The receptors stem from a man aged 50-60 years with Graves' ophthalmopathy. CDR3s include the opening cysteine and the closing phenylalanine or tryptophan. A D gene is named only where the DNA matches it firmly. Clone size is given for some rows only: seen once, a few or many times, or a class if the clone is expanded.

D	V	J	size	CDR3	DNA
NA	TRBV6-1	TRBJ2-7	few	CASSETGFGKQYF	TGTGCCAGCAGCGAAACAGGTTTTGGCAAGCAGTACTTC
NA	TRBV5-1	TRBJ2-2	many	CASSLEQRHTGELFF	TGCGCCAGCAGCTTGGAGCAGAGGCACACCGGGGAGCTGTTTTTT
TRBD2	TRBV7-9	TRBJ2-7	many	CASSLDGKASGTYEQYF	TGTGCCAGCAGCTTAGACGGTAAGGCTAGCGGTACCTACGAGCAGTACTTC
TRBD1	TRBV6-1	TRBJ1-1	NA	CASSVQGARNTEAFF	TGTGCCAGCAGTGTACAGGGGGCGCGGAACACTGAAGCTTTCTTT
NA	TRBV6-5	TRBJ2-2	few	CASSYLTGFPDGGELFF	TGTGCCAGCAGTTACCTTACGGGATTCCCTGACGGCGGGGAGCTGTTTTTT
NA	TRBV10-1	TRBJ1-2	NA	CASSEPGAGYGYTF	TGCGCCAGCAGTGAGCCGGGGGCTGGCTATGGCTACACCTTC
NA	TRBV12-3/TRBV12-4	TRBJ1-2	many	CASSFGVDSGYAF	TGTGCCAGCAGTTTTGGTGTAGACTCAGGCTACGCCTTC
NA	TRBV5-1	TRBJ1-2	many	CASSFLGNQNYGYTF	TGCGCCAGCAGCTTCCTGGGGAACCAAAACTATGGCTACACCTTC
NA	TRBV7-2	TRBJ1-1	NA	CASSLDWDRMAFF	TGTGCCAGCAGCCTGGACTGGGATAGAATGGCTTTCTTT
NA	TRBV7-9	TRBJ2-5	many	CASNKPTGGGETQYF	TGTGCCAGCAACAAACCAACGGGTGGAGGCGAGACCCAGTACTTC
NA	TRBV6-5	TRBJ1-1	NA	CASSYSAKLDTEAFF	TGTGCCAGCAGTTACTCCGCGAAATTGGACACTGAAGCTTTCTTT
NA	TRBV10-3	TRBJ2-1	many	CAISGVQENYNEQFF	TGTGCCATCAGTGGGGTACAGGAAAACTATAATGAGCAGTTCTTC
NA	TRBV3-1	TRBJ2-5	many	CASSQAGTQETQYF	TGTGCCAGCAGCCAAGCGGGGACACAAGAGACCCAGTACTTC
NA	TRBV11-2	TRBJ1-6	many	CASSLVVTENSPLHF	TGTGCCAGCAGCTTAGTCGTGACAGAGAATTCACCCCTCCACTTT
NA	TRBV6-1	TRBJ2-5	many	CASRPWSEETQYF	TGTGCCAGCAGGCCTTGGTCGGAAGAGACCCAGTACTTC
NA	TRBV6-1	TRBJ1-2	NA	CASSLEPSPTYGYTF	TGTGCCAGCAGCCTGGAGCCCTCCCCCACCTATGGCTACACCTTC